These 16 T cell receptor beta chains were sequenced from one sample in a study of shared clonotypes between healthy human individuals. The repertoire was sequenced with immunoSEQ multiplex PCR; TCRdb's copy has only in-frame clones and lacks some. The sample has fewer than 2.5 million clones, roughly 93% seen once; the top ten hold 0.36%. The sequencing input was naive CD4+ T cells from PBMCs. Noted subset: CD45RA+ positively selected. These TCRs come from a man aged 18 to 35 in good health. Some clones in this sample may be carry-over from other donors' samples.

This clone has more than one count but fewer than ten. The rearrangement uses TRBV10-2 and TRBJ1-4; no firm D call. CDR3 length: 14 residues. Germline CDR1 is WSHSY and CDR2 is SAAADI. With 2 bases removed from V and 3 bases from J, the gap between germline ends came to 7 bases. DNA for the CDR3: TGCGCCAGCAGTGAGGGGAAGCCTAATGAAAAACTGTTTTTT. This translates into CASSEGKPNEKLFF.

The rearrangement joins TRBV5-1 to TRBJ2-3, with TRBD2 identical over 11 bases. With V trimmed by 2 bases and J by 3 bases, 5 bases remained unmatched. CDR3 length equals 16 residues. Germline loops: CDR1 SGHRS, CDR2 YFSETQ. CDR3 DNA sequence: TGCGCCAGCAGCTTTAGCGGGAGGGCCCCTACAGATACGCAGTATTTT. This encodes CASSFSGRAPTDTQYF.

The CDR3 sequence is CASCPGTSGYEQYF. The CDR3 DNA follows: TGTGCCAGCTGTCCCGGGACTAGCGGCTACGAGCAGTACTTC. The V gene is TRBV18, the J gene TRBJ2-7; 11 positions match TRBD2. V shed 7 bases and J 3 bases; nucleotides not matched to a gene: 5. CDR1 is KGHSH and CDR2 is LQKENI in the germline V gene. The CDR3 has 14 residues.

The count of this clone is one. The chain employs TRBV6-5 and TRBJ2-2; 8 bases match TRBD2. From germline, CDR1 is MNHEY and CDR2 SVGAGI. CDR3 size: 14 residues. The V gene end was trimmed by 6 bases and the J gene end by 1 base; junction bases not matched to a gene: 1. The CDR3 region has the DNA TGTGCCAGCAGAACTAGCGGGAACACCGGGGAGCTGTTTTTT. Translation: CASRTSGNTGELFF.

The rearrangement joins TRBV5-5 to TRBJ1-2; D is unresolved. Germline V gene data show CDR1 as SGHKS and CDR2 as YYEKEE (reference sequence). Trimming took 1 base from V and 2 from J, leaving 9 bases between them. The CDR3 has 14 amino acids. In nucleotides, the CDR3 is TGTGCCAGCAGCTTGCAGGCAATAAACTATGGCTACACCTTC. Encoded protein: CASSLQAINYGYTF.

The chain links TRBV5-1 to TRBJ2-7; tentatively, D is TRBD1 or TRBD2 (5 bases each). The germline V and J ends were trimmed by 3 bases and 9 bases, with 16 bases remaining between them. The length of the CDR3 is 13 residues. Germline-derived CDR1 and CDR2 are SGHRS and YFSETQ. The CDR3 DNA sequence: TGCGCCAGCAGCTCGGGACCTTTATCAGGGCAGTACTTC. Translating it yields CASSSGPLSGQYF.

The chain is built from TRBV9 and TRBJ1-6; 8 bases line up with TRBD1. This CDR3 is 16 amino acids long. V lost 3 bases and J lost 9; bases outside the gene matches: 11. Germline loops: CDR1 SGDLS, CDR2 YYNGEE. Here the CDR3 DNA reads TGTGCCAGCAGCGCCTCAGGGGGCCTTAGGGGTTCACCCCTCCACTTT. Its translation is CASSASGGLRGSPLHF.

The CDR3 nucleotides are TGTGCCAGCAGCTTGTTGGAGGCGGGCACTGAAGCTTTCTTT. Translated, it gives CASSLLEAGTEAFF. This chain joins TRBV5-5 and TRBJ1-1; no definite D call. This CDR3 is 14 amino acids long. V was clipped by 1 base and J by 4 bases, with 11 bases between them. Looked up from germline, CDR1 is SGHKS and CDR2 is YYEKEE (reference sequence).

CDR3 amino acids: CAWTSGTNNEQFF. As DNA, the CDR3 is TGTGCCTGGACCTCCGGGACAAACAATGAGCAGTTCTTC. The gene calls are TRBV30 and TRBJ2-1, with a weak D call TRBD1 (6 bases). Trimming left V 4 bases short and J 5 bases short, with 12 bases between. The germline CDR1 and CDR2 sequences are GTSNPN and SVGIG (reference sequence). The CDR3 runs to 13 residues.

The chain recombines TRBV2 with TRBJ2-3; D remains ambiguous. The CDR3 covers 13 residues. Trimming pared 5 bases from V and 6 bases from J, leaving 12 bases between. Germline V gene data show CDR1 as SNHLY and CDR2 as FYNNEI. The DNA for the CDR3 is TGTGCCAGCAGTCCATGGGTCAGGGATACGCAGTATTTT. This encodes CASSPWVRDTQYF.

J is TRBJ1-1 and V is TRBV6-1, with D perhaps matching TRBD1 (6 bases). V lost 6 bases and J 4 bases, leaving 15 bases between the germline ends. CDR1 MNHNS and CDR2 SASEGT come from the germline V gene. The CDR3 runs 14 residues. This CDR3 reads CASSVTGLGTEAFF. The CDR3 region has the DNA TGTGCCAGCAGCGTAACAGGGTTGGGCACTGAAGCTTTCTTT.

This chain joins TRBV6-1 and TRBJ1-2, with D hard to call. This CDR3 is built from 15 residues. Trimming removed 2 bases at V and 2 bases at J, with 12 bases between. Germline CDR1 and CDR2: MNHNS and SASEGT. This chain's CDR3 is CASSEREGINYGYTF. The CDR3 DNA is TGTGCCAGCAGTGAAAGGGAGGGCATCAACTATGGCTACACCTTC.

The chain combines TRBV7-2 with TRBJ2-7, with D perhaps matching TRBD2 (5 bases). Between the trimmed V and J ends, which lost 6 bases and 0 bases, there was a span of 15 bases. Germline V gene data show CDR1 as SGHTA and CDR2 as FQGNSA. The CDR3 consists of 15 residues. The CDR3 coding sequence is TGTGCCAGCAGAGGAGGATTGGCAGGCTCCTACGAGCAGTACTTC. Protein product: CASRGGLAGSYEQYF.

V usage is TRBV19 and J usage is TRBJ2-1; tentative D call: TRBD2 (5 bases). Germline V CDR1 and CDR2: LNHDA, SQIVND (reference sequence). This CDR3 contains 15 residues. Trimming pared 5 bases from V and 4 bases from J, leaving 15 bases between. This chain's CDR3 is CASSPVGRTYNEQFF. The CDR3 nucleotides read TGTGCCAGTAGTCCCGTGGGGAGAACTTACAATGAGCAGTTCTTC.

V and J are TRBV5-1 and TRBJ2-3, with 10 bases fitting TRBD2. Germline V lookup: CDR1 SGHRS, CDR2 YFSETQ. Unmatched junction bases numbered 7, after V lost 0 bases and J lost 0 bases. The CDR3 is made up of 18 amino acids. Written as DNA, the CDR3 is TGCGCCAGCAGCTTGGTCCCCCCTAGCGGGGGTAGCACAGATACGCAGTATTTT. Protein product: CASSLVPPSGGSTDTQYF.

The chain uses TRBV28 and TRBJ2-1; 9 bases are a match to TRBD2. J lost 9 bases, V lost 4 bases, and 7 bases had no gene match. This CDR3 spans 14 amino acids. The germline V gene has CDR1 MDHEN and CDR2 SYDVKM. This CDR3 is CASSSPSGDTEQFF. The CDR3 nucleotides are TGTGCCAGCAGTTCCCCTAGCGGGGATACTGAGCAGTTCTTC.